The clone carrying this TCR beta chain occurred many times. Those patients with uncontrolled infection, other autoimmune disease, pregnancy or lactation were excluded. Germline V gene data show CDR1 as SQVTM and CDR2 as ANQGSEA. This CDR3 has 13 residues. V was cut by 4 bases and J by 4 bases, with 14 bases left in between. The sample belongs to a study of T cells in Graves' hyperthyroidism and ophthalmopathy. Regions amplified from RNA transcripts were the TCR beta CDR3 regions. An initial round of RT-PCR targeting the TCR CDR3 relied on the HTBI primer set. TCRdb re-derived calls from the multiplex PCR reads in MiXCR, one entry per CDR3 protein. This table holds about 640,000 distinct CDR3 sequences, approximately 42% found once.

The genes are TRBV29-1 and TRBJ2-7, with TRBD1 as a possible D gene (6 bases). The TCR originated in an adult man with Graves' disease, either hyperthyroidism or ophthalmopathy (not recorded which). The sample comprised peripheral blood or thyroid tissue (not recorded which). Here the CDR3 DNA reads TGCAGCGTTGCTGTCAGGGGAAGGTACGAGCAGTACTTC. Residues: CSVAVRGRYEQYF.